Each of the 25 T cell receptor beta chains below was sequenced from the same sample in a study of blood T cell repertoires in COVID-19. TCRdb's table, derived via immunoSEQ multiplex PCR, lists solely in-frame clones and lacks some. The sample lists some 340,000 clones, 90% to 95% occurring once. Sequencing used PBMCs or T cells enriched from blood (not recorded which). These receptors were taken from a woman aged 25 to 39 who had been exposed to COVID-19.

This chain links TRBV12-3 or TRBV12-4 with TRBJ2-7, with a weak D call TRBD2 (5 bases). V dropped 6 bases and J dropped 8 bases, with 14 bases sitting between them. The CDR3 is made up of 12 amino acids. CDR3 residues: CASSMVRGKQYF. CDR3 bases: TGTGCCAGCAGCATGGTCCGGGGAAAGCAGTACTTC.

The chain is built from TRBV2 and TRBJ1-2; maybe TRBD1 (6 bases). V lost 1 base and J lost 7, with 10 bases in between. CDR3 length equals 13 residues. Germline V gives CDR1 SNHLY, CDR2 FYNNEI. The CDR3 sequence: CASSEDARGGYTF. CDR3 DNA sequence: TGTGCCAGCAGTGAAGATGCCAGGGGTGGCTACACCTTC.

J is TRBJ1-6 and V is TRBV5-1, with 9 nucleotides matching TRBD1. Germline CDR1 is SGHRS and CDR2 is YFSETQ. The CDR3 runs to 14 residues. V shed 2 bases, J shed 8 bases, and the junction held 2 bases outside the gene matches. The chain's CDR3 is CASSFRTGDSPLHF. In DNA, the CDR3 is TGCGCCAGCAGCTTCAGGACAGGGGATTCACCCCTCCACTTT. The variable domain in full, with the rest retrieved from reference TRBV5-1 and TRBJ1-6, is KAGVTQTPRYLIKTRGQQVTLSCSPISGHRSVSWYQQTPGQGLQFLFEYFSETQRNKGNFPGRFSGRQFSNSRSEMNVSTLELGDSALYLCASSFRTGDSPLHFGNGTRLTVT.

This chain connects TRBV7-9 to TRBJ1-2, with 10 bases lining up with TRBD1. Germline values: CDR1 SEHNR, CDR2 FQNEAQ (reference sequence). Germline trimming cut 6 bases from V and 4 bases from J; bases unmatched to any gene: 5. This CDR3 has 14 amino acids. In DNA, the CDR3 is TGTGCCAGCAGGCGACAGGGGGCCTTCTATGGCTACACCTTC. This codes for CASRRQGAFYGYTF.

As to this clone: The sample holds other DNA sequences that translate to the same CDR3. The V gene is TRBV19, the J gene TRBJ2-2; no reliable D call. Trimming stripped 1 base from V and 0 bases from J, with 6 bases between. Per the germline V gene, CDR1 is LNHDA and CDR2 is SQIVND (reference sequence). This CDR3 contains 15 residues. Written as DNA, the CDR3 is TGTGCCAGTAGTATAGGCGGCGCGAACACCGGGGAGCTGTTTTTT. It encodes CASSIGGANTGELFF.

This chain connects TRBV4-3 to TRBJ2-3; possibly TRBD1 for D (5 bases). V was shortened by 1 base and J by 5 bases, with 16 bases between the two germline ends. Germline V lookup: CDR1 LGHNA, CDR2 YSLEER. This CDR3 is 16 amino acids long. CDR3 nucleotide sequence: TGCGCCAGCAGCCAAGCCCTTGGTAGGGGCGTAGATACGCAGTATTTT. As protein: CASSQALGRGVDTQYF.

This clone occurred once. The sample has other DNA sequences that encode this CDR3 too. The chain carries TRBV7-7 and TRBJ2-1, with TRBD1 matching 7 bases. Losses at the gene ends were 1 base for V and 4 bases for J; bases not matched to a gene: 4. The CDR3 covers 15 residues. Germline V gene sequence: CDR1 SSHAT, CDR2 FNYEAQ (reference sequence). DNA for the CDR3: TGTGCCAGCAGCTTAGGACAGGGAGCTTACAATGAGCAGTTCTTC. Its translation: CASSLGQGAYNEQFF.

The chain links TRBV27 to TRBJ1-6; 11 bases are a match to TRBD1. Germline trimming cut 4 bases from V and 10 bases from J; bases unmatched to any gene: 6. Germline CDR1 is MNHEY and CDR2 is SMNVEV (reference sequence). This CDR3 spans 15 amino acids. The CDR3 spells CASSSRTGGISPLHF. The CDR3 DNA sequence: TGTGCCAGCAGTTCTCGGACAGGGGGCATCTCACCCCTCCACTTT.

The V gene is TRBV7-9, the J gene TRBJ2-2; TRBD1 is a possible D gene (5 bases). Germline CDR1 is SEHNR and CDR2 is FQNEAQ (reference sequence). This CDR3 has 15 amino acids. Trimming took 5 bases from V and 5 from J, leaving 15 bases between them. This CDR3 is CASSPGPGMTGELFF. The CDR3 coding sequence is TGTGCCAGCAGCCCCGGCCCAGGGATGACCGGGGAGCTGTTTTTT.

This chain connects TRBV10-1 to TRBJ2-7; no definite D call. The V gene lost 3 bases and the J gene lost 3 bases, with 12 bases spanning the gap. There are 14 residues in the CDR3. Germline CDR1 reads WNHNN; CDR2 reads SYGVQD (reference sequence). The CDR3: CASSDNSCHYEQYF. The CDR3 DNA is TGCGCCAGCAGTGATAACAGCTGCCACTACGAGCAGTACTTC.

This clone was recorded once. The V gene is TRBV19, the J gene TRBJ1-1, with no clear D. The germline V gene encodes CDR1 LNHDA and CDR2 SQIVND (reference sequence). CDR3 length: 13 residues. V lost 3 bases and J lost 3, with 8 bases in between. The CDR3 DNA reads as TGTGCCAGTAGTATTCGCCGGGACACTGAAGCTTTCTTT. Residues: CASSIRRDTEAFF.

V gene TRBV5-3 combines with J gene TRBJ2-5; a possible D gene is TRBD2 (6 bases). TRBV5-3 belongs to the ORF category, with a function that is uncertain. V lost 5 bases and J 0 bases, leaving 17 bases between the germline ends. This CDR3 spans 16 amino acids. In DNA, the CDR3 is TGTGCCAGAAGTCGAATCGGCGGAGGGTACCAAGAGACCCAGTACTTC. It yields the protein CARSRIGGGYQETQYF.

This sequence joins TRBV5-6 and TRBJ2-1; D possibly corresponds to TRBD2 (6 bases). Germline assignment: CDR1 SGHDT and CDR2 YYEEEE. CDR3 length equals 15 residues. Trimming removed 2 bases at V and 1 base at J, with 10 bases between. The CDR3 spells CASSFYRGSYNEQFF. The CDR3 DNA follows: TGTGCCAGCAGCTTTTATCGGGGGTCCTACAATGAGCAGTTCTTC.

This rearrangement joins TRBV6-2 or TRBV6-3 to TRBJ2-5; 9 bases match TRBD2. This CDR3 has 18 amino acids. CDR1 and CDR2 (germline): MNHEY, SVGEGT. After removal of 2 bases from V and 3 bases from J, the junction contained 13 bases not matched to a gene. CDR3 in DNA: TGTGCCAGCAGTTACGGGCATAGACTAGCGGTCAACAAAGAGACCCAGTACTTC. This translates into CASSYGHRLAVNKETQYF.

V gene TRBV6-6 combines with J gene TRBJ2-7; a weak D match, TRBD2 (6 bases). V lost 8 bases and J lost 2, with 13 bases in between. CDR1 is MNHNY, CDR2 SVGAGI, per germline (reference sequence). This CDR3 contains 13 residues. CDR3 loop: CASWGLPTYEQYF. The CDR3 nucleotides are TGTGCCAGCTGGGGACTTCCCACCTACGAGCAGTACTTC.

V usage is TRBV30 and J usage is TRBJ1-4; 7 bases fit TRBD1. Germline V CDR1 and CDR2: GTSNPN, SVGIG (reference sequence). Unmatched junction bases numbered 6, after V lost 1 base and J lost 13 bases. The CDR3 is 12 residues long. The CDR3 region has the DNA TGTGCCTGGAGTGGACAGGGCCGTACACTGTTTTTT. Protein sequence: CAWSGQGRTLFF. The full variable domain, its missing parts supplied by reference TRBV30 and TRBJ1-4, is SQTIHQWPATLVQPVGSPLSLECTVEGTSNPNLYWYRQAAGRGLQLLFYSVGIGQISSEVPQNLSASRPQDRQFILSSKKLLLSDSGFYLCAWSGQGRTLFFGSGTQLSVL.

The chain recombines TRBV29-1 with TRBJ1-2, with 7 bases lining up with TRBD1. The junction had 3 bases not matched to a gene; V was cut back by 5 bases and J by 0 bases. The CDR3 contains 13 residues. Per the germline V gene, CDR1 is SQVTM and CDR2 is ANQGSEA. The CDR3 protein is CSVNRGPNYGYTF. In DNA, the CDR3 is TGCAGCGTTAACAGGGGACCTAACTATGGCTACACCTTC. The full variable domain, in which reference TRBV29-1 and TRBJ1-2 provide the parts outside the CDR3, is SAVISQKPSRDICQRGTSLTIQCQVDSQVTMMFWYRQQPGQSLTLIATANQGSEATYESGFVIDKFPISRPNLTFSTLTVSNMSPEDSSIYLCSVNRGPNYGYTFGSGTRLTVV.

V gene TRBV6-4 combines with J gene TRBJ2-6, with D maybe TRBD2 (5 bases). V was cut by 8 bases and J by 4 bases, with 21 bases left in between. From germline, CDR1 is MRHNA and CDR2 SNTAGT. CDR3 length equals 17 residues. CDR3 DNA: TGTGCCAGCGCTCCCGGGATTGTTGGGTCCGGGGCCAACGTCCTGACTTTC. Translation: CASAPGIVGSGANVLTF.

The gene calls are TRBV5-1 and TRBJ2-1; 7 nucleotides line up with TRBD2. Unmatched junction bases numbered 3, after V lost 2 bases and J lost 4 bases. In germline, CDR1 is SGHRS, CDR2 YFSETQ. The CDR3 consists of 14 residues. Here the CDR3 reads CASSLAGQYNEQFF. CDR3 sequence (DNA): TGCGCCAGCAGCTTAGCGGGGCAATACAATGAGCAGTTCTTC.

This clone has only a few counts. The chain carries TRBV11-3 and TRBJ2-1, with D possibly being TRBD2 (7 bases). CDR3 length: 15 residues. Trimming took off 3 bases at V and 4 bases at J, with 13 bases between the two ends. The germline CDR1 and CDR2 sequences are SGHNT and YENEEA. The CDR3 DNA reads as TGTGCCAGCAGCTTTGGGGGGGCCCGGTACAATGAGCAGTTCTTC. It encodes CASSFGGARYNEQFF.

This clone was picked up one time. This CDR3 reads CASSETGTGFYNEQFF. CDR3 DNA sequence: TGTGCCAGCAGTGAAACCGGGACAGGGTTCTACAATGAGCAGTTCTTC. The chain joins TRBV2 to TRBJ2-1; the match to TRBD1 covers 9 bases. This CDR3 has 16 residues. Germline V lookup: CDR1 SNHLY, CDR2 FYNNEI. Trimming removed 2 bases from V and 3 bases from J; junction bases left unmatched: 5.

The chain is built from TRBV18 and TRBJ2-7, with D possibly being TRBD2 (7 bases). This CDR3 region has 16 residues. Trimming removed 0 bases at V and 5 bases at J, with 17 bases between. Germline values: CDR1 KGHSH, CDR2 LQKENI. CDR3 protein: CASSPPSGGAGHEQYF. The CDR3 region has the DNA TGTGCCAGCTCACCACCATCGGGGGGCGCTGGCCACGAGCAGTACTTC.

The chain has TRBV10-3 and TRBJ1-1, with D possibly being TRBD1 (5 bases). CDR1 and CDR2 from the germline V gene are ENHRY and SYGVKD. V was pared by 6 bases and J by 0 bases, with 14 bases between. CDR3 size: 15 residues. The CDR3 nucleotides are TGTGCCATCAGAAAGGGGAAGACGATGAACACTGAAGCTTTCTTT. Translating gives CAIRKGKTMNTEAFF.

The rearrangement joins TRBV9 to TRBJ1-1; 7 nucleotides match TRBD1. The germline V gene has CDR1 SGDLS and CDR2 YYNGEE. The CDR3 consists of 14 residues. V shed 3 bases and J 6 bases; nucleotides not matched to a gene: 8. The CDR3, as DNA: TGTGCCAGCAGCGACCACAGGGGTCGGGCTGAAGCTTTCTTT. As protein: CASSDHRGRAEAFF.

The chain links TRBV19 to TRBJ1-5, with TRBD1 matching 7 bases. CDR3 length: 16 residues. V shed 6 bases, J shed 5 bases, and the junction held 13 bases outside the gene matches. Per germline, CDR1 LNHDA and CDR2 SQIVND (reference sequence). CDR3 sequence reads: CASRKRRAGGDQPQHF. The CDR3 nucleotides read TGTGCCAGTAGAAAACGGAGGGCAGGGGGAGATCAGCCCCAGCATTTT. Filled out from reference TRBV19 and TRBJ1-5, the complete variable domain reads DGGITQSPKYLFRKEGQNVTLSCEQNLNHDAMYWYRQDPGQGLRLIYYSQIVNDFQKGDIAEGYSVSREKKESFPLTVTSAQKNPTAFYLCASRKRRAGGDQPQHFGDGTRLSIL.